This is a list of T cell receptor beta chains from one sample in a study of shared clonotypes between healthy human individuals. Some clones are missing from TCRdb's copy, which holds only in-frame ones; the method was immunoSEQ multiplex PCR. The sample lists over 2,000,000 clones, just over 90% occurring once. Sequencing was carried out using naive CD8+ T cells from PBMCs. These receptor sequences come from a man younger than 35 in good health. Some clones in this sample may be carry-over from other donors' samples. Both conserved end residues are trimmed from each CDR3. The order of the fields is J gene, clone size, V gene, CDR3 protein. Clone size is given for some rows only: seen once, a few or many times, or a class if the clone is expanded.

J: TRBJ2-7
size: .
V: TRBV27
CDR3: ASSPGTATYEQY

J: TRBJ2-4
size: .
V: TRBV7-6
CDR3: ASSPGVAKNIQY

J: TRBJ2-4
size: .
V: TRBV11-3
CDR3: ASSLGGEGNIQY

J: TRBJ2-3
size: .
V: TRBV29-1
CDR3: SVKSPLAAGVGDTQY

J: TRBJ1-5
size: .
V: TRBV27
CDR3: ASAPTEVGNQPQH

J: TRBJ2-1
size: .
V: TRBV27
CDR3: ASSASTGGEQF

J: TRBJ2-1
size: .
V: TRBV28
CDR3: ASSGSGGALYNEQF

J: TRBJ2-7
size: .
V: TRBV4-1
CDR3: ASSEVSGTAGYEQY

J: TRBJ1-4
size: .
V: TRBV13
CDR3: ASSGKDGGGEKLF

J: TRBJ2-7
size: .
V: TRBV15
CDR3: ATSVVFSSYEQY

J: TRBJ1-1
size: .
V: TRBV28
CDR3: ASSLMQGRLGTEAF

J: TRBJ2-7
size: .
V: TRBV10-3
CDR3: AISESRLAGPITTYEQY

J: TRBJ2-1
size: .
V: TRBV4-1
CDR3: ASSQDHMGTEF

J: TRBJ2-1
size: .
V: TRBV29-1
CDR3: SVIDYNEQF

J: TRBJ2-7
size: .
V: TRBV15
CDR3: ATSRADPNKVEEQY

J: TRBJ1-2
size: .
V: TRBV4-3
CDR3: ASSQPGEGVMGGYT

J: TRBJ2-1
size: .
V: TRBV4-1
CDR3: ASSQEGNEQF

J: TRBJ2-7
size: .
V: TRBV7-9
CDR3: ASSLEPLPSSYEQY

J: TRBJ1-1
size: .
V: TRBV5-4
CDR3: ASSFDRNTEAF

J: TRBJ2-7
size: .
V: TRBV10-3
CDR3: AIREDRDYEQY

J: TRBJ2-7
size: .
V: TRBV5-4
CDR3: ASSSPPGTGVWEQY

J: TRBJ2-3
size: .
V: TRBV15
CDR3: ATRSGGPLTDTQY

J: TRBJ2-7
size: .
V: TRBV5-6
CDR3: ASSLVGSKVTPYEQY

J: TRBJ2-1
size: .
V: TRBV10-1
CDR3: ASSVEAAGGEQF

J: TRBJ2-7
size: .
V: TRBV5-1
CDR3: ASSPDTSYEQY

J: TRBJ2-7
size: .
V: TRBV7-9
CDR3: ASSNRGHGPSWGYEQY

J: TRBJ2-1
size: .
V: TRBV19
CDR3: ASKGFGGPYNEQF

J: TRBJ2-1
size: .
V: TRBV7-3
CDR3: ASSFLAGPNNEQF

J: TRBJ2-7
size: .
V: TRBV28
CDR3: ASTLGTGGRYEQY

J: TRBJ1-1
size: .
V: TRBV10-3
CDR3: AISESGQGVRTEAF

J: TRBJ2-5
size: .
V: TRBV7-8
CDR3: ASSLDGPTLDQY

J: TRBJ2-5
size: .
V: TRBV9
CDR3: ASSASGTQGETQY

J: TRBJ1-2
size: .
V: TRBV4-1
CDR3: ASSQDLGTGGHDGYT

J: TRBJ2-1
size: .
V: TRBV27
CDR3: ASGFRGRDNEQF

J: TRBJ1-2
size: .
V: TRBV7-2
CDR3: ASSSGFGTANYGYT

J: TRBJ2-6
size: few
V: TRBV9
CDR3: ASSLTGAGGANVLT

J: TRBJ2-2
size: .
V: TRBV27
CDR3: ASSPARTGELF

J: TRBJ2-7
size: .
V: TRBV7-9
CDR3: ASSSAGTGSYEQY

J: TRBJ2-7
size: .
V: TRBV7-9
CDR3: ASSSTSGLYEQY

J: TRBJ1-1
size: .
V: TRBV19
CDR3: ASSIRTANTEAF